The TCR beta chain described here comes from a study of T cells in Graves' hyperthyroidism and ophthalmopathy. General study points: Blood also carried most thyroid clonotypes expanded above 0.001. Ophthalmopathy could be told apart from stable hyperthyroidism with a 13 V-J model.

The V end was cut by 2 bases, the J end by 0 bases, with 8 bases between. The V gene's germline CDR1 is SEHNR and CDR2 FQNEAQ (reference sequence). There are 14 residues in the CDR3. Amplified regions were TCR beta CDR3 sequences from RNA transcripts. The TCR CDR3 first-round RT-PCR relied on the HTBI primer set. TCRdb re-analysed the multiplex PCR reads in MiXCR, keeping a single row per CDR3 protein. The sample lists some 560,000 distinct CDR3 sequences, around a sixth seen once, with around 7.5% in the top ten. This clonotype showed up many times. Its antigen is as yet unknown. Out of 10 ml of fresh peripheral blood came the PBMCs.

Sample: blood. The clonotype comes from a woman aged 30 to 39 with Graves' hyperthyroidism. The genes are TRBV7-9 and TRBJ2-7; a possible D gene is TRBD1 (5 bases). DNA of the CDR3: TGTGCCAGCAGCTTACCAGGGATCTCCTACGAGCAGTACTTC. This codes for CASSLPGISYEQYF.